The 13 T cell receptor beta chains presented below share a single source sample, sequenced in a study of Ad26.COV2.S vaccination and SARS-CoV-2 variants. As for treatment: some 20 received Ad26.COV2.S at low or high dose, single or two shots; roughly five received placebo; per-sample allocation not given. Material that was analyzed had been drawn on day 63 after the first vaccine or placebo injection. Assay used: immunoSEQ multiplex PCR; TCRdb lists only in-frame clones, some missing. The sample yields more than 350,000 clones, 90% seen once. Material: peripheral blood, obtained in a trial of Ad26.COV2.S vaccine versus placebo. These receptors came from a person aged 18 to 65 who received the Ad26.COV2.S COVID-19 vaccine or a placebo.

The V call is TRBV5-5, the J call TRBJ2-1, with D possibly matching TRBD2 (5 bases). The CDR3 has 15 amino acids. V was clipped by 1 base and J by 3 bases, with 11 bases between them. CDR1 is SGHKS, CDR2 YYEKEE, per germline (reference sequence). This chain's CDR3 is CASSLRLAGYNEQFF. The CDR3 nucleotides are TGTGCCAGCAGCTTGCGGCTAGCAGGCTACAATGAGCAGTTCTTC.

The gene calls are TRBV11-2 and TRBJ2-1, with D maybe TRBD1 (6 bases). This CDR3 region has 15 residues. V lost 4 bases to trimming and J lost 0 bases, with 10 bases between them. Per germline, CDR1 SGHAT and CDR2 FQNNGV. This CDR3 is CASSSEGGSYNEQFF. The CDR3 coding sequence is TGTGCCAGCAGCTCCGAAGGGGGCTCCTACAATGAGCAGTTCTTC.

Here the CDR3 reads CASRIPNADTQYF. Written as DNA, the CDR3 is TGTGCCAGCAGAATCCCTAATGCAGATACGCAGTATTTT. V gene TRBV6-5 combines with J gene TRBJ2-3, with no clear D. Germline assignment: CDR1 MNHEY and CDR2 SVGAGI. This CDR3 comprises 13 residues. Trimming stripped 6 bases from V and 4 bases from J, with 11 bases between.

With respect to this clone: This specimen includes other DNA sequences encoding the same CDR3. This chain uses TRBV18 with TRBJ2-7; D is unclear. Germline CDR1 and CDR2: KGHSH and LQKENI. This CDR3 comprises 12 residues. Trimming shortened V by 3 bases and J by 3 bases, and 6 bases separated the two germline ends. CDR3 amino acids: CASSPTGYEQYF. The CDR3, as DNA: TGTGCCAGCTCACCCACCGGCTACGAGCAGTACTTC.

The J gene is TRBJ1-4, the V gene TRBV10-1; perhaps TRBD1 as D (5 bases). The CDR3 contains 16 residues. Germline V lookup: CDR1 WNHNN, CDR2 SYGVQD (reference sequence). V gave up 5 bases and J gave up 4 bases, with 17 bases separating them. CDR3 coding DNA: TGCGCCAGCAGTATAGTGTTAGTCAGGGTTAATGAAAAACTGTTTTTT. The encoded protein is CASSIVLVRVNEKLFF.

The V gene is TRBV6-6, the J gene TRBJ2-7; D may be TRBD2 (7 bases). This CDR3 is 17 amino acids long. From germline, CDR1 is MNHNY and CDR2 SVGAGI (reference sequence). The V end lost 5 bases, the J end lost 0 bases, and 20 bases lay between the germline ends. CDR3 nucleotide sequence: TGTGCCAGCAGTCCGGCCTTGGGGGGGGCAGGCTCCTACGAGCAGTACTTC. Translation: CASSPALGGAGSYEQYF.

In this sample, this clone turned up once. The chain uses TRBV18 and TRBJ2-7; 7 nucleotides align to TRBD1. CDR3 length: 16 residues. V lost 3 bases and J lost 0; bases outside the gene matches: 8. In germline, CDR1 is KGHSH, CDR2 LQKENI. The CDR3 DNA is TGTGCCAGCTCACCCTACGTAGGGACAGTCTCCTACGAGCAGTACTTC. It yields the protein CASSPYVGTVSYEQYF.

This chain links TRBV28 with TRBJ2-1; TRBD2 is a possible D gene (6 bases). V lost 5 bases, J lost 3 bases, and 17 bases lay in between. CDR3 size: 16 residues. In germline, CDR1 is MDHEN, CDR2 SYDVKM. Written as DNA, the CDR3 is TGTGCCAGCAGTCTTTTTACGGGAGCTCGCTACAATGAGCAGTTCTTC. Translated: CASSLFTGARYNEQFF.

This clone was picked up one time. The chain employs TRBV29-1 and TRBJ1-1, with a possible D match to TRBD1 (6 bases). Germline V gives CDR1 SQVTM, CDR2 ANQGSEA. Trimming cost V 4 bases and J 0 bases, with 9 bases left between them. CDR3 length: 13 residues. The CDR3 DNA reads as TGCAGCGTTGTTCAGGGGTTGAACACTGAAGCTTTCTTT. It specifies CSVVQGLNTEAFF.

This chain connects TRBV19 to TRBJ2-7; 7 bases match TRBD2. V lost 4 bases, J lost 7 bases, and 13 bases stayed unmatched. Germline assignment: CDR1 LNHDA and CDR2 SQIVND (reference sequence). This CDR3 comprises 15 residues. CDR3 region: CASSKASAGDNEQYF. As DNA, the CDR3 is TGTGCCAGTAGTAAAGCTTCTGCGGGAGATAATGAGCAGTACTTC.

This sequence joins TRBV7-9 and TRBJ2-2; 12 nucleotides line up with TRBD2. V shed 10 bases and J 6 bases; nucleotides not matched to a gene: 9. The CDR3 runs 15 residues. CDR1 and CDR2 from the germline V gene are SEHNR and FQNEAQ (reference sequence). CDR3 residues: CATATSGSLAGELFF. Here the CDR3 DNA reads TGTGCCACCGCGACTAGCGGGAGTCTCGCCGGGGAGCTGTTTTTT.

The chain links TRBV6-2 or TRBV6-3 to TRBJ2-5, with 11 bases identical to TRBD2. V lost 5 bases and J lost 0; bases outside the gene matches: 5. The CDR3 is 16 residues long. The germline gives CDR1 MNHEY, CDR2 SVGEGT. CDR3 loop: CASSRRLAGNQETQYF. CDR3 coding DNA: TGTGCCAGCAGTCGTAGACTAGCGGGAAACCAAGAGACCCAGTACTTC.

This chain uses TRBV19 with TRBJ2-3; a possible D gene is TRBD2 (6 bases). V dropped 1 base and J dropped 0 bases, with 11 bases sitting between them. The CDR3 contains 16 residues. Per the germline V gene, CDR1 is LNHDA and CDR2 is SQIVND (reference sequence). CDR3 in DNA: TGTGCCAGTAGTATAGGGGCTAGCGCTAGCACAGATACGCAGTATTTT. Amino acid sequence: CASSIGASASTDTQYF.